This T cell receptor beta chain emerged from a study of blood T cell repertoires in COVID-19. Study details: T cells, B-cell-depleted T cells, or PBMCs supplied cDNA or gDNA.

In the authors' workflow: Reference gene primers were amplified, and this amplification served to estimate nucleated cell counts. Only in-frame clones appear in the TCRdb table, and some are missing; sequencing was by immunoSEQ multiplex PCR. That table is the source of V, J and clone size, and D and trimming were worked out from the DNA. The sample holds fewer than 65,000 clones, 87% seen once. On this clone itself: The junction departs from the called germline gene at one end, perhaps through a read error.

The sequencing sample was made of peripheral blood. The TCR was taken from a man in his 60s with acute or convalescent COVID-19.

This chain's CDR3 is CASSLGGAGNTIYF. CDR3 nucleotide sequence: TGTGCCAGCAGTTTAGGGGGAGCTGGAAACACCATATATTTT. The chain has TRBV7-9 and TRBJ1-3; the D gene is possibly TRBD1 (6 bases). Germline V gene data show CDR1 as SEHNR and CDR2 as FQNEAQ (reference sequence). The CDR3 is made up of 14 amino acids. The full variable domain, its missing parts supplied by reference TRBV7-9 and TRBJ1-3, is DTGVSQNPRHKITKRGQNVTFRCDPISEHNRLYWYRQTLGQGPEFLTYFQNEAQLEKSRLLSDRFSAERPKGSFSTLEIQRTEQGDSAMYLCASSLGGAGNTIYFGEGSWLTVV.